This entry is about one T cell receptor beta chain. Its antigen is not identified. The source of the sample is a study of CD4 T cells in relation to SARS-CoV-2 and coronaviruses. The method was immunoSEQ multiplex PCR; TCRdb's version includes in-frame clones alone and lacks a portion of them. The sample holds about 19,000 clones, 60% to 80% seen once. Findings and limits, study-wide: SARS-CoV-2-driven expansion was significantly weaker in crossreactive than monoreactive clones. Samples before the pandemic and after infection were not matched within any donor.

CD4+ T cells from unexposed donors were obtained before the COVID-19 pandemic (2011-2018). CD4+ T cells were isolated from the cells after about 11 days of culture. Cells permitting, SARS-CoV-2 S/N and four cold-coronavirus spikes were tested on unexposed-donor CD4+ T cells. CDR1 and CDR2 from the germline V gene are SSHAT and FNYEAQ (reference sequence). J gave up 8 bases and V 5 bases, and 5 bases lay outside the gene matches. The CDR3 covers 15 residues. The chain couples TRBV7-7 to TRBJ2-1, with 14 bases fitting TRBD2. The sequence was obtained from a human donor in good health. Sequencing was performed on CD4+ T cells from PBMCs, cultured in vitro. The chain's CDR3 is CASSEGLAGADEQFF. For the CDR3, the DNA is TGTGCCAGCAGCGAGGGACTAGCGGGAGCGGATGAGCAGTTCTTC.